This T cell receptor beta chain originates from a study of T cell clonotyping in hematopoietic cell transplantation. Using immunoSEQ multiplex PCR, the repertoire was profiled, and TCRdb retains in-frame clones only, with some absent. The table shows tens of thousands of clones, with 90% to 96% occurring only once. The CDR3 contains 14 residues. Germline V gene data show CDR1 as SEHNR and CDR2 as FQNEAQ (reference sequence). The V end was cut by 4 bases, the J end by 0 bases, with 10 bases between. Time point: recipient sample about 28 days before transplant, after cytoreduction. The TCR originated in a woman aged 45-65 years with acute myeloid leukemia. Some clones in this sample may be carry-over from other donors' samples. The chain recombines TRBV7-9 with TRBJ2-7; D not resolved. Sequences were derived from peripheral blood mononuclear cells, sampled before stem cell transplant. In nucleotides, the CDR3 is TGTGCCAGCAGCTACGACGCCTACTCCTACGAGCAGTACTTC. This translates into CASSYDAYSYEQYF.